This T cell receptor beta chain was recorded in a study of beta chain features in type 1 diabetes. This clone has just a few counts. Antigen specificity is unknown. A read error may produce the germline difference seen at one junction end. The entirety of the isolated RNA underwent reverse transcription, so expressed TCRB transcripts were sequenced. Measured with immunoSEQ multiplex PCR; TCRdb has only the in-frame clones, and not every one. Of about 160,000 clones in the sample, just over 8% are singletons; the top ten hold 0.54%. The CDR3 has 11 amino acids. Germline V gene data show CDR1 as MNHEY and CDR2 as SVGAGI. Study findings and constraints: For Type 1 diabetes patients, all four CD4+ subsets carried TCRB CDR3s that were moderately but significantly shorter.

The sequenced sample was central memory CD4+ T cells from blood. The rearrangement joins TRBV6-5 to TRBJ2-7, with 9 bases aligning to TRBD1. The receptor's source is a woman aged 18-29 years with type 1 diabetes. The CDR3 nucleotides are TGTGCCAGCAGTTACGGGACAGGGCTTAACTTC. Residues: CASSYGTGLNF.